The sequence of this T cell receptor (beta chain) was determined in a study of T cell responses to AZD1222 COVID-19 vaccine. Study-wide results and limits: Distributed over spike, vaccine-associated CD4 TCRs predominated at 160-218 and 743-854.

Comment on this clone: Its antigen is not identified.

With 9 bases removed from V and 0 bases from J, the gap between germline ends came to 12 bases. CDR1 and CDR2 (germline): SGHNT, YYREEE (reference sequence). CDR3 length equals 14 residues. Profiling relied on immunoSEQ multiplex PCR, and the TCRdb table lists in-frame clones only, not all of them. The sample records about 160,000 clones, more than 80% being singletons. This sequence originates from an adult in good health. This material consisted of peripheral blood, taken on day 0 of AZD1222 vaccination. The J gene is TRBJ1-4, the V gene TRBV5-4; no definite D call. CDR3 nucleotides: TGTGCCACCACGTTAACTCCAACTAATGAAAAACTGTTTTTT. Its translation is CATTLTPTNEKLFF.